Listed here are 25 T cell receptor beta chains from one sample, sequenced in a study of blood T cell repertoires in COVID-19 (TCRdb year 2020). The library was made by the immunoSEQ multiplex PCR assay. Held by TCRdb, this immuneACCESS table contains in-frame sequences only and omits some clones. Under half of the omission traces to an unresolved V gene where checked; the cause of the rest is unknown. The sample has 70,000 to 80,000 clones on record, around 85% of them singletons. The ten largest clones add up to 35% of the sample. The specimen was peripheral blood. Every receptor here comes from a woman aged 80 or over with active or convalescent COVID-19.

This rearrangement joins TRBV19 to TRBJ1-6, with 9 bases matching TRBD1. Looked up from germline, CDR1 is LNHDA and CDR2 is SQIVND (reference sequence). Trimming took 7 bases from V and 10 from J; bases not matched to a gene: 8. This CDR3 contains 14 residues. The CDR3 is CASKKRDRVSPLHF. CDR3 DNA: TGTGCCAGTAAGAAACGGGACAGGGTATCACCCCTCCACTTT.

This chain joins TRBV6-5 and TRBJ2-3; unclear D gene. Germline V gene data show CDR1 as MNHEY and CDR2 as SVGAGI. This CDR3 region has 13 residues. Trimming took 6 bases from V and 1 from J, leaving 8 bases between them. CDR3 loop: CASRTAGTDTQYF. The CDR3, as DNA: TGTGCCAGCAGAACCGCAGGCACAGATACGCAGTATTTT.

The CDR3 region is CATSRLAGVNEQFF. The CDR3 DNA sequence: TGTGCCACCAGCAGACTAGCGGGGGTAAATGAGCAGTTCTTC. The chain combines TRBV15 with TRBJ2-1; 10 bases are shared with TRBD2. This CDR3 comprises 14 residues. V was clipped by 2 bases and J by 7 bases; unmatched bases: 2. Germline lookup yields CDR1 LNHNV and CDR2 YYDKDF (reference sequence).

The rearrangement links TRBV2 to TRBJ2-5; 8 nucleotides match TRBD1. CDR1 and CDR2 from the germline V gene are SNHLY and FYNNEI. The CDR3 has 15 amino acids. Trimming took 6 bases from V and 0 from J; bases not matched to a gene: 6. CDR3 sequence reads: CASSPDRGYQETQYF. CDR3 nucleotides: TGTGCCAGCAGCCCTGACAGGGGTTACCAAGAGACCCAGTACTTC.

The chain combines TRBV9 with TRBJ1-1; 8 nucleotides agree with TRBD1. The germline V gene has CDR1 SGDLS and CDR2 YYNGEE. The CDR3 is made up of 15 amino acids. Trimming at V came to 4 bases and at J to 0 bases, leaving 5 bases not matched to a gene. The CDR3, as DNA: TGTGCCAGCAGCCCGCAGGGGGCGGTGAACACTGAAGCTTTCTTT. This sequence encodes CASSPQGAVNTEAFF.

This clone was seen a few times. The chain employs TRBV28 and TRBJ1-6; D not certain. The length of the CDR3 is 15 residues. Per the germline V gene, CDR1 is MDHEN and CDR2 is SYDVKM. V lost 8 bases, J lost 8 bases, and 19 bases lay in between. The CDR3 is CASSGEPARDSPLHF. In DNA form, the CDR3 reads TGTGCCAGCTCTGGAGAGCCAGCTCGGGATTCACCCCTCCACTTT.

This chain connects TRBV30 to TRBJ1-1; D not resolved. This CDR3 spans 15 amino acids. CDR1 GTSNPN and CDR2 SVGIG come from the germline V gene (reference sequence). Trimming stripped 0 bases from V and 1 base from J, with 12 bases between. In DNA form, the CDR3 reads TGTGCCTGGAGTGTGCAGGCCTTCTCGAACACTGAAGCTTTCTTT. It specifies CAWSVQAFSNTEAFF.

The gene calls are TRBV5-1 and TRBJ2-7, with 7 bases lining up with TRBD1. The V gene's germline CDR1 is SGHRS and CDR2 YFSETQ. The length of the CDR3 is 14 residues. J lost 3 bases, V lost 0 bases, and 3 bases had no gene match. CDR3 region: CASSLGQGVYEQYF. The CDR3 DNA sequence: TGCGCCAGCAGCTTGGGACAGGGAGTCTACGAGCAGTACTTC.

This clone was counted only a few times. The chain carries TRBV5-1 and TRBJ2-3, with a possible D match to TRBD2 (6 bases). This CDR3 spans 15 amino acids. Germline-derived CDR1 and CDR2 are SGHRS and YFSETQ. Trimming pared 1 base from V and 2 bases from J, leaving 11 bases between. The CDR3 loop is CASSLTSPTTDTQYF. The CDR3 DNA sequence: TGCGCCAGCAGCTTGACTAGCCCTACCACAGATACGCAGTATTTT.

The rearrangement uses TRBV4-1 and TRBJ1-1; a weak D match, TRBD1 (6 bases). V was trimmed by 0 bases and J by 4 bases, leaving 12 bases between them. Germline V gene sequence: CDR1 MGHRA, CDR2 YSYEKL. This CDR3 spans 15 amino acids. CDR3 bases: TGCGCCAGCAGCCAAGAATTTGCGGGGGCCACTGAAGCTTTCTTT. Its protein is CASSQEFAGATEAFF.

The chain joins TRBV4-1 to TRBJ1-2; D perhaps matches TRBD1 (5 bases). The V gene lost 1 base and the J gene lost 5 bases, with 17 bases spanning the gap. This CDR3 has 16 amino acids. CDR1 and CDR2 from the germline V gene are MGHRA and YSYEKL. CDR3 bases: TGCGCCAGCAGCCAAGGTGGGGGGGAGTCACGTTATGGCTACACCTTC. Its protein is CASSQGGGESRYGYTF.

The V call is TRBV5-4, the J call TRBJ2-3; 11 bases are a match to TRBD2. Germline CDR1 is SGHNT and CDR2 is YYREEE (reference sequence). Germline trimming cut 1 base from V and 5 bases from J; bases unmatched to any gene: 12. The length of the CDR3 is 18 residues. The DNA of the CDR3 is TGTGCCAGCAGCTTGTTACAGAATATAGCGGGGGGGAGAGATACGCAGTATTTT. The encoded protein is CASSLLQNIAGGRDTQYF.

The rearrangement joins TRBV7-9 to TRBJ1-4; 11 bases align to TRBD1. CDR3 length equals 14 residues. V was clipped by 4 bases and J by 6 bases; unmatched bases: 1. CDR1 SEHNR and CDR2 FQNEAQ come from the germline V gene (reference sequence). The CDR3 DNA reads as TGTGCCAGCAGCTGGACAGGGGGCGATGAAAAACTGTTTTTT. This sequence encodes CASSWTGGDEKLFF.

This clone was seen only once. V usage is TRBV10-3 and J usage is TRBJ1-2, with 7 positions matching TRBD1. Germline V gene data show CDR1 as ENHRY and CDR2 as SYGVKD. V dropped 3 bases and J dropped 9; count of bases not matched to a gene: 10. The CDR3 is 14 residues long. CDR3 region: CAISEGTVYRSYTF. The CDR3 region has the DNA TGTGCCATCAGTGAAGGGACAGTATATCGAAGCTACACCTTC.

V and J are TRBV6-5 and TRBJ2-7; D is ambiguous. This CDR3 contains 13 residues. Germline V CDR1 and CDR2: MNHEY, SVGAGI. The germline V and J ends were trimmed by 9 bases and 0 bases, with 12 bases remaining between them. CDR3 region: CASKTTGSYEQYF. DNA for the CDR3: TGTGCCAGTAAGACAACCGGCTCCTACGAGCAGTACTTC.

The rearrangement uses TRBV10-1 and TRBJ1-2; D is possibly TRBD1 (5 bases). This CDR3 region has 15 residues. The germline CDR1 and CDR2 sequences are WNHNN and SYGVQD (reference sequence). Deletions cut 2 bases from V and 5 bases from J, with 15 bases between. The CDR3 is CASSETIQRQYGYTF. CDR3 in DNA: TGCGCCAGCAGTGAGACAATACAACGACAGTATGGCTACACCTTC.

This chain connects TRBV7-9 to TRBJ2-1; D not resolved. Germline assignment: CDR1 SEHNR and CDR2 FQNEAQ (reference sequence). The CDR3 consists of 12 residues. V shed 2 bases and J shed 13 bases, with 12 bases lying between them. DNA of the CDR3: TGTGCCAGCAGCTTATTCAGCGAAGAACAGTTCTTC. This gives the protein CASSLFSEEQFF.

The V call is TRBV28, the J call TRBJ1-5; 8 nucleotides align to TRBD1. Unmatched junction bases numbered 9, after V lost 4 bases and J lost 7 bases. The germline gives CDR1 MDHEN, CDR2 SYDVKM. CDR3 length equals 15 residues. This CDR3 reads CASSSPTGVSQPQHF. CDR3 DNA sequence: TGTGCCAGCAGTTCCCCGACAGGGGTGTCGCAGCCCCAGCATTTT.

The count of this clone is one. This chain joins TRBV6-1 and TRBJ1-2; D not certain. Germline V gene sequence: CDR1 MNHNS, CDR2 SASEGT. The CDR3 extends over 14 amino acids. Trimming took off 6 bases at V and 5 bases at J, with 16 bases between the two ends. The CDR3 reads CASSPINPQYGYTF. The CDR3 DNA follows: TGTGCCAGCAGCCCCATCAATCCCCAATATGGCTACACCTTC.

The chain recombines TRBV7-2 with TRBJ2-7; D is possibly TRBD2 (7 bases). This CDR3 spans 15 amino acids. The V gene's germline CDR1 is SGHTA and CDR2 FQGNSA. The germline V and J ends were trimmed by 1 base and 3 bases, with 13 bases remaining between them. The CDR3 DNA follows: TGTGCCAGCAGCTTAGTACCGGGGGGACACTACGAGCAGTACTTC. Translation: CASSLVPGGHYEQYF.

V gene TRBV5-1 combines with J gene TRBJ1-1; weak D call: TRBD1 (5 bases). V gave up 0 bases and J gave up 9 bases, with 15 bases separating them. The CDR3 has 14 residues. Germline assignment: CDR1 SGHRS and CDR2 YFSETQ. The CDR3 sequence is CASSLEERGRQAFF. CDR3 coding DNA: TGCGCCAGCAGCTTGGAAGAGCGGGGCAGACAAGCTTTCTTT.

This chain uses TRBV30 with TRBJ1-3; D is undetermined. Deletions cut 2 bases from V and 0 bases from J, with 8 bases between. The CDR3 consists of 14 residues. Per germline, CDR1 GTSNPN and CDR2 SVGIG (reference sequence). CDR3 DNA: TGTGCCTGGAGTCCAGGTTACTCTGGAAACACCATATATTTT. This codes for CAWSPGYSGNTIYF.

V gene TRBV18 combines with J gene TRBJ2-1, with TRBD2 identical over 15 bases. The CDR3 has 14 amino acids. Germline CDR1 and CDR2: KGHSH and LQKENI. After removal of 8 bases from V and 6 bases from J, the junction contained 2 bases not matched to a gene. CDR3 sequence: CASRTSGGANEQFF. Written as DNA, the CDR3 is TGTGCCAGCCGGACTAGCGGGGGGGCCAATGAGCAGTTCTTC.

The chain has TRBV7-2 and TRBJ2-7; D is uncertain. V was cut by 1 base and J by 0 bases, with 10 bases left in between. CDR3 size: 15 residues. The germline V gene encodes CDR1 SGHTA and CDR2 FQGNSA. Written as DNA, the CDR3 is TGTGCCAGCAGCTTAGTCGAGCGTCTCTCCTACGAGCAGTACTTC. Its protein is CASSLVERLSYEQYF.

The rearrangement uses TRBV6-5 and TRBJ1-6, with D perhaps matching TRBD1 (6 bases). Germline CDR1 reads MNHEY; CDR2 reads SVGAGI. This CDR3 has 16 residues. V was cut by 3 bases and J by 7 bases, with 16 bases left in between. In DNA, the CDR3 is TGTGCCAGCAGTTATACGAGACAGGCCTCGAATTCACCCCTCCACTTT. Residues: CASSYTRQASNSPLHF.